This entry lists 15 T cell receptor beta chains sequenced from one sample in a study of blood T cell repertoires in COVID-19. Produced via immunoSEQ multiplex PCR; TCRdb's table is partial and in-frame only. The sample has more than 150,000 clones, around 87% seen once. The specimen was peripheral blood. The source of these receptors is a woman aged 40 to 49 with acute or convalescent COVID-19.

The chain employs TRBV11-3 and TRBJ2-1; 8 bases are shared with TRBD2. J gave up 10 bases and V 4 bases, and 3 bases lay outside the gene matches. Per germline, CDR1 SGHNT and CDR2 YENEEA. This CDR3 spans 12 amino acids. The CDR3 is CASSSKRGEQFF. The CDR3 DNA reads as TGTGCCAGCAGCTCCAAGCGGGGGGAGCAGTTCTTC.

The chain carries TRBV6-4 and TRBJ1-5, with D possibly TRBD1 on 5 matching bases. CDR1 is MRHNA and CDR2 is SNTAGT in the germline V gene. Deletions cut 7 bases from V and 5 bases from J, with 12 bases between. CDR3 length equals 13 residues. CDR3 protein: CASIQGSDQPQHF. Here the CDR3 DNA reads TGTGCCAGCATTCAGGGTTCCGATCAGCCCCAGCATTTT.

This chain joins TRBV2 and TRBJ1-4; the match to TRBD1 covers 9 bases. This CDR3 region has 15 residues. V shed 6 bases, J shed 4 bases, and the junction held 6 bases outside the gene matches. The V gene's germline CDR1 is SNHLY and CDR2 FYNNEI. The DNA of the CDR3 is TGTGCCAGCAGCAGAACAGGGGGCGATAATGAAAAACTGTTTTTT. Protein product: CASSRTGGDNEKLFF.

The genes are TRBV7-2 and TRBJ1-6, with D possibly TRBD1 on 6 matching bases. Trimming cost V 6 bases and J 4 bases, with 10 bases left between them. The CDR3 consists of 14 residues. From germline, CDR1 is SGHTA and CDR2 FQGNSA. CDR3 region: CASRITGYNSPLHF. The CDR3, as DNA: TGTGCCAGCAGAATTACAGGGTATAATTCACCCCTCCACTTT.

V is TRBV6-4 and J is TRBJ1-2; 9 nucleotides align to TRBD1. CDR1 and CDR2 from the germline V gene are MRHNA and SNTAGT. The trim removed 5 bases at V and 2 bases at J, leaving 3 bases unmatched. The CDR3 is 14 residues long. The CDR3 DNA sequence: TGTGCCAGCAGTAGTGGACAGGGGAACTATGGCTACACCTTC. This codes for CASSSGQGNYGYTF.

The chain uses TRBV6-5 and TRBJ2-7, with 11 positions matching TRBD1. V dropped 7 bases and J dropped 3; count of bases not matched to a gene: 5. The germline V gene has CDR1 MNHEY and CDR2 SVGAGI. This CDR3 has 14 residues. The CDR3 reads CASTRGTGGYEQYF. In DNA form, the CDR3 reads TGTGCCAGCACGAGGGGGACAGGGGGCTACGAGCAGTACTTC.

The rearrangement links TRBV7-5 to TRBJ2-2; the D call TRBD1 from the table was never checked on the DNA. TRBV7-5 represents a pseudogene. This CDR3 spans 17 amino acids. CDR3 nucleotides: TGTGCCAGAAGAAACCAAAGAATAACAGTGGACACCGGGGAGCTGTTTTTT. The encoded protein is CARRNQRITVDTGELFF.

The V and J genes are TRBV6-5 and TRBJ1-5; 8 bases match TRBD1. Germline CDR1 MNHEY, CDR2 SVGAGI. V was pared by 4 bases and J by 1 base, with 3 bases of the junction left unmatched. This CDR3 is 15 amino acids long. This chain's CDR3 is CASSSYRGSNQPQHF. In DNA, the CDR3 is TGTGCCAGCAGTTCGTACAGGGGGAGCAATCAGCCCCAGCATTTT.

V usage is TRBV15 and J usage is TRBJ2-2; D not resolved. The V end was cut by 4 bases, the J end by 4 bases, with 7 bases between. Germline V gene lookup returns CDR1 LNHNV and CDR2 YYDKDF (reference sequence). The CDR3 sequence is 13 residues long. The CDR3 region is CATSTVGTGELFF. The CDR3 DNA sequence: TGTGCCACCAGCACCGTCGGCACCGGGGAGCTGTTTTTT.

The chain employs TRBV27 and TRBJ2-4; 7 bases agree with TRBD1. V lost 7 bases, J lost 1 base, and 7 bases stayed unmatched. This CDR3 region has 15 residues. CDR1 MNHEY and CDR2 SMNVEV come from the germline V gene (reference sequence). DNA for the CDR3: TGTGCCAGCAACCCGGGGACAGATGCCAAAAACATTCAGTACTTC. Encoded protein: CASNPGTDAKNIQYF.

This chain joins TRBV5-1 and TRBJ2-3, with a tentative D call TRBD1 (5 bases). The V gene's germline CDR1 is SGHRS and CDR2 YFSETQ. The CDR3 spans 16 residues. The V end lost 0 bases, the J end lost 2 bases, and 13 bases lay between the germline ends. The CDR3 loop reads CASSLEIVRVTDTQYF. CDR3 sequence (DNA): TGCGCCAGCAGCTTGGAAATCGTCAGGGTCACAGATACGCAGTATTTT.

This chain uses TRBV18 with TRBJ2-1; no clear D. The V end lost 5 bases, the J end lost 7 bases, and 9 bases lay between the germline ends. Germline CDR1 and CDR2: KGHSH and LQKENI. This CDR3 is built from 12 residues. For the CDR3, the DNA is TGTGCCAGCTCATCCCTAGGTAATGAGCAGTTCTTC. This sequence encodes CASSSLGNEQFF.

This sequence joins TRBV12-3 or TRBV12-4 and TRBJ2-7; D ambiguous. The CDR3 sequence is 11 residues long. Trimming took 5 bases from V and 3 from J, leaving 5 bases between them. The CDR3 DNA reads as TGTGCCAGCAGTATCAACTACGAGCAGTACTTC. It specifies CASSINYEQYF.

The J gene is TRBJ2-6, the V gene TRBV19; unclear D gene. This CDR3 spans 20 amino acids. V lost 3 bases to trimming and J lost 0 bases, with 21 bases between them. Germline V gene lookup returns CDR1 LNHDA and CDR2 SQIVND (reference sequence). The DNA of the CDR3 is TGTGCCAGTAGTATCTTCGTAAGTTTCGCCAGAAGCTCTGGGGCCAACGTCCTGACTTTC. It is translated as CASSIFVSFARSSGANVLTF.

The rearrangement links TRBV25-1 to TRBJ2-1, with D uncertain. V was cut by 6 bases and J by 4 bases, with 4 bases left in between. CDR1 MGHDK and CDR2 SYGVNS come from the germline V gene. This CDR3 spans 11 amino acids. CDR3 bases: TGTGCCAGCAGCGCGTACAATGAGCAGTTCTTC. It encodes CASSAYNEQFF. Variable domain in full (rest from reference TRBV25-1 and TRBJ2-1): EADIYQTPRYLVIGTGKKITLECSQTMGHDKMYWYQQDPGMELHLIHYSYGVNSTEKGDLSSESTVSRIRTEHFPLTLESARPSHTSQYLCASSAYNEQFFGPGTRLTVL.